The 18 T cell receptor beta chains presented below share a single source sample, sequenced in a study of T cell repertoires in cytomegalovirus infection. TCRdb reanalysed the reads using MiXCR and keeps one entry per CDR3 protein. The sample includes hundreds of thousands of distinct CDR3 sequences, around a sixth of them seen just once. Sequencing used PBMCs. The receptors originated from a human donor in good health (CMV status not recorded). Some clones in this sample may be carry-over from other donors' samples.

This clonotype was seen only a few times. The chain employs TRBV7-2 and TRBJ2-1; TRBD2 matches at 10 bases. The CDR3 covers 15 residues. Germline CDR1 and CDR2: SGHTA and FQGNSA. The V gene end was trimmed by 6 bases and the J gene end by 3 bases; junction bases not matched to a gene: 5. Written as DNA, the CDR3 is TGTGCCAGCAGACCCAGCGGGGGGGTCTACAATGAGCAGTTCTTC. It translates to CASRPSGGVYNEQFF. The full variable domain, its missing parts supplied by reference TRBV7-2 and TRBJ2-1, is GAGVSQSPSNKVTEKGKDVELRCDPISGHTALYWYRQSLGQGLEFLIYFQGNSAPDKSGLPSDRFSAERTGGSVSTLTIQRTQQEDSAVYLCASRPSGGVYNEQFFGPGTRLTVL.

This clonotype was observed a handful of times. The rearrangement joins TRBV6-2 or TRBV6-3 to TRBJ1-5, with TRBD1 as a possible D gene (5 bases). This CDR3 is built from 17 residues. The germline V gene has CDR1 MNHEY and CDR2 SVGEGT. Trimming stripped 2 bases from V and 2 bases from J, with 16 bases between. The CDR3 loop reads CASSYVGRAVGNQPQHF. The CDR3 DNA reads as TGTGCCAGCAGTTACGTGGGCAGGGCCGTCGGCAATCAGCCCCAGCATTTT.

Many counts were recorded for this clonotype. The chain combines TRBV6-6 with TRBJ1-1; D not resolved. Germline V gene data show CDR1 as MNHNY and CDR2 as SVGAGI (reference sequence). V was clipped by 6 bases and J by 1 base, with 18 bases between them. The CDR3 loop spans 16 amino acids. The CDR3 spells CASSQGRGIKNTEAFF. Here the CDR3 DNA reads TGTGCCAGCAGCCAAGGACGGGGAATAAAGAACACTGAAGCTTTCTTT.

The chain uses TRBV20-1 and TRBJ2-1; 10 nucleotides line up with TRBD2. The CDR3 contains 15 residues. CDR1 and CDR2 from the germline V gene are DFQATT and SNEGSKA (reference sequence). After removal of 0 bases from V and 7 bases from J, the junction contained 6 bases not matched to a gene. The CDR3 DNA is TGCAGTGCTAGAGACCCAGCGGGGGGGCCGAATGAGCAGTTCTTC. Encoded protein: CSARDPAGGPNEQFF.

This clonotype occurred a few times. The V call is TRBV20-1, the J call TRBJ2-7, with 7 bases fitting TRBD2. The germline V gene has CDR1 DFQATT and CDR2 SNEGSKA (reference sequence). The CDR3 contains 14 residues. V gave up 6 bases and J gave up 3 bases; unmatched junction bases: 11. The CDR3 DNA reads TGCAGTGCGCTTGGGGGGGGAGCCTTCTACGAGCAGTACTTC. Its protein product is CSALGGGAFYEQYF.

The chain employs TRBV24-1 and TRBJ1-1; no reliable D call. Germline values: CDR1 KGHDR, CDR2 SFDVKD. This CDR3 spans 14 amino acids. V was cut by 4 bases and J by 10 bases, with 18 bases left in between. For the CDR3, the DNA is TGTGCCACCAGTGAAAACTCAAAAACACACGGAGCTTTCTTT. Protein sequence: CATSENSKTHGAFF.

In its sample, this clonotype was seen many times. The chain joins TRBV7-2 to TRBJ2-2, with D possibly matching TRBD2 (6 bases). From germline, CDR1 is SGHTA and CDR2 FQGNSA. The CDR3 consists of 14 residues. The V and J ends lost 5 bases and 4 bases respectively, with 11 bases between them. The CDR3 protein is CASSRERGTGELFF. CDR3 bases: TGTGCCAGCAGCCGGGAGCGAGGCACCGGGGAGCTGTTTTTT.

This sequence joins TRBV12-3 or TRBV12-4 and TRBJ2-2; no definite D call. Trimming removed 3 bases at V and 6 bases at J, with 8 bases between. There are 13 residues in the CDR3. CDR3 nucleotides: TGTGCCAGCAGTTTCCAGAGACCCGGGGAGCTGTTTTTT. As protein: CASSFQRPGELFF.

The V and J genes are TRBV20-1 and TRBJ2-5; the D gene is possibly TRBD2 (7 bases). Germline V gene lookup returns CDR1 DFQATT and CDR2 SNEGSKA (reference sequence). This CDR3 is built from 14 residues. The CDR3: CSSPEGGGRETQYF. The DNA for the CDR3 is TGCAGCTCCCCAGAAGGGGGGGGCCGGGAGACCCAGTACTTC.

The table lists this clonotype with many counts. The chain recombines TRBV4-1 with TRBJ2-5, with TRBD1 identical over 7 bases. The CDR3 consists of 15 residues. Germline CDR1 and CDR2: MGHRA and YSYEKL. The J segment lost 1 base and the V segment lost 3 bases, leaving 5 bases of the junction unmatched. The CDR3 loop is CASSHRGQPQETQYF. CDR3 DNA sequence: TGCGCCAGCAGCCATAGGGGACAGCCCCAAGAGACCCAGTACTTC.

The V call is TRBV27, the J call TRBJ1-5; the match to TRBD1 covers 9 bases. Losses at the gene ends were 8 bases for V and 0 bases for J; bases not matched to a gene: 8. Per germline, CDR1 MNHEY and CDR2 SMNVEV (reference sequence). CDR3 size: 16 residues. The CDR3 DNA sequence: TGTGCCAGCGCGGGACAGGGACCCTATAGCAATCAGCCCCAGCATTTT. Protein sequence: CASAGQGPYSNQPQHF.

This clonotype was seen at least ten times. This sequence joins TRBV6-1 and TRBJ1-1, with 9 positions matching TRBD1. CDR3 length equals 14 residues. The J segment lost 4 bases and the V segment lost 5 bases, leaving 5 bases of the junction unmatched. CDR1 and CDR2 (germline): MNHNS, SASEGT. CDR3 residues: CASSRDRAGTEAFF. CDR3 DNA: TGTGCCAGCAGTCGGGACAGGGCCGGCACTGAAGCTTTCTTT.

This chain uses TRBV28 with TRBJ2-7; 9 bases map to TRBD1. Trimming cost V 5 bases and J 0 bases; bases outside gene matches: 5. CDR1 is MDHEN, CDR2 SYDVKM, per germline. The CDR3 is 15 residues long. This chain's CDR3 is CASSVGQGTSYEQYF. The CDR3 nucleotides read TGTGCCAGCAGTGTGGGACAGGGTACCTCCTACGAGCAGTACTTC.

This clonotype was observed a handful of times. The chain uses TRBV29-1 and TRBJ2-5; TRBD1 is a possible D gene (6 bases). The CDR3 contains 14 residues. CDR1 and CDR2 from the germline V gene are SQVTM and ANQGSEA. V lost 7 bases and J lost 1, with 16 bases in between. The CDR3 here is CSADTGITQETQYF. In DNA, the CDR3 is TGCAGCGCTGATACAGGGATAACCCAAGAGACCCAGTACTTC.

In its sample, this clonotype was seen many times. CDR3 amino acids: CASSFSSGTSLDEQFF. In DNA, the CDR3 is TGTGCCAGCAGCTTCTCTAGCGGGACGTCCCTCGATGAGCAGTTCTTC. The rearrangement uses TRBV7-9 and TRBJ2-1, with TRBD2 matching over 9 bases. CDR1 SEHNR and CDR2 FQNEAQ come from the germline V gene (reference sequence). This CDR3 contains 16 residues. V shed 3 bases and J 8 bases; nucleotides not matched to a gene: 11.

The J gene is TRBJ2-1, the V gene TRBV3-1; tentative D call: TRBD1 (6 bases). In germline, CDR1 is LGHDT, CDR2 YNNKEL (reference sequence). The V gene lost 5 bases and the J gene lost 0 bases, with 14 bases spanning the gap. This CDR3 contains 16 residues. The chain's CDR3 is CASSFRRGYSYNEQFF. CDR3 in DNA: TGTGCCAGCAGCTTCCGCAGGGGTTACTCCTACAATGAGCAGTTCTTC.

The table lists this clonotype with many counts. The chain is built from TRBV12-3 or TRBV12-4 and TRBJ2-1; 8 bases align to TRBD2. CDR3 length: 15 amino acids. Unmatched junction bases numbered 6, after V lost 6 bases and J lost 2 bases. The CDR3 reads CASSPGGGAYNEQFF. The CDR3 DNA reads TGTGCCAGCAGCCCGGGGGGGGGTGCCTACAATGAGCAGTTCTTC.

The V gene is TRBV4-1, the J gene TRBJ1-2, with 11 bases identical to TRBD1. Trimming cost V 5 bases and J 7 bases; bases outside gene matches: 6. Germline loops: CDR1 MGHRA, CDR2 YSYEKL. The CDR3 covers 14 residues. The CDR3 nucleotides read TGCGCCAGCAGCTCGGGACAGGGGGTGGTTGGCTACACCTTC. This encodes CASSSGQGVVGYTF.